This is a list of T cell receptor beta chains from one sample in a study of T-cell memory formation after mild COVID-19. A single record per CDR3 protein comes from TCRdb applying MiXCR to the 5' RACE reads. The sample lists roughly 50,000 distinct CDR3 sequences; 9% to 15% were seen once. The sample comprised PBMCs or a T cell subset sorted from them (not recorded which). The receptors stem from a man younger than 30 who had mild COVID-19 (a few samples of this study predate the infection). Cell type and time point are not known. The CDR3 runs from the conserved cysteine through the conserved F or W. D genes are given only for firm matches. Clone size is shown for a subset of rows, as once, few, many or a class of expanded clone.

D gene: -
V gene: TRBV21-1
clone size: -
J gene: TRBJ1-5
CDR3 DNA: TGTGCCAGCAGCAACCCATGGGACAGATTTCCAAATCAGCCCCAGCATTTT
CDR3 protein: CASSNPWDRFPNQPQHF

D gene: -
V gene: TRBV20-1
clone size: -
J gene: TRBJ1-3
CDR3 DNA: TGCAGTGCCATAGGACCTCGAAAGACTGATGGAAACACCATATATTTT
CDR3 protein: CSAIGPRKTDGNTIYF

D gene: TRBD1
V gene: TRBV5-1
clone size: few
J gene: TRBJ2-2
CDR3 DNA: TGCGCCAGCAGCTTGGGGACAGGGATCACCGGGGAGCTGTTTTTT
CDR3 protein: CASSLGTGITGELFF

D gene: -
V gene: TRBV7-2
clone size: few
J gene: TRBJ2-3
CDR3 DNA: TGTGCCAGCAGGCCAACCCGGAACACAGATACGCAGTATTTT
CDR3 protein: CASRPTRNTDTQYF

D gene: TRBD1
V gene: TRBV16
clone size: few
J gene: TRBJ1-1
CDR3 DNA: TGTGCCAGCAGCCAAGAGACAGGGGGATATACTGAAGCTTTCTTT
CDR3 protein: CASSQETGGYTEAFF

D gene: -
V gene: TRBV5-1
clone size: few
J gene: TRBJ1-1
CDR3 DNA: TGCGCCAGCTCCATTCCGGGGCGAATGAACACTGAAGCTTTCTTT
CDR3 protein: CASSIPGRMNTEAFF

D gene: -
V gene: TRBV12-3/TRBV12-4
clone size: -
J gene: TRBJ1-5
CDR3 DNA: TGTGCCAGCAGTTTTTGGGACACGCGGCTCTATAGCAATCAGCCCCAGCATTTT
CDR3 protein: CASSFWDTRLYSNQPQHF

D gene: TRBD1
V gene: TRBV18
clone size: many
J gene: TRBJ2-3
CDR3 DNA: TGTGCCAGCTCACAGAGGGGGCAAAGCACAGATACGCAGTATTTT
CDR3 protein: CASSQRGQSTDTQYF

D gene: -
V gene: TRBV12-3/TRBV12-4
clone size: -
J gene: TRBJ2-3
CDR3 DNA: TGTGCCAGCAGCTATAATGACCACACAGATACGCAGTATTTT
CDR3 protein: CASSYNDHTDTQYF

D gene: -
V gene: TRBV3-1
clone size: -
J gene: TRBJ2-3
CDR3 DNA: TGTGCCAGCAGCCAACCACCCGGGGGCACAGATACGCAGTATTTT
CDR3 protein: CASSQPPGGTDTQYF